Following are 12 T cell receptor beta chains from one sample sequenced in a study of T-cell reconstitution after alpha-beta-depleted transplantation in children. TCRbeta library preparation incorporated unique molecular identifiers. TCRdb reprocessed the PCR reads via MiXCR and lists one record per CDR3 protein. This sample carries 240,000 or so distinct CDR3 sequences, around 11% of them seen once, and the ten largest clones take around 3%. The specimen was PBMCs from the stem cell graft donor, collected from the stem cell graft. These TCRs come from a human donor who donated a stem cell graft to a child with acute lymphoblastic leukemia.

This clonotype was recorded many times. The rearrangement joins TRBV5-1 to TRBJ2-7, with 9 bases lining up with TRBD1. Germline V gene sequence: CDR1 SGHRS, CDR2 YFSETQ. The trim removed 4 bases at V and 2 bases at J, leaving 7 bases unmatched. This CDR3 spans 15 amino acids. For the CDR3, the DNA is TGCGCCAGCAGCCTGGGGACAGGGAGGACCTACGAGCAGTACTTC. Amino acids: CASSLGTGRTYEQYF.

The chain joins TRBV30 to TRBJ2-7; D is perhaps TRBD1 (5 bases). Trimming pared 4 bases from V and 0 bases from J, leaving 16 bases between. This CDR3 spans 15 amino acids. Germline V gene sequence: CDR1 GTSNPN, CDR2 SVGIG (reference sequence). DNA of the CDR3: TGTGCCTGGAACCTTTGGGGCAGGAGCTCCTACGAGCAGTACTTC. This gives the protein CAWNLWGRSSYEQYF. The full variable domain, rest sourced from reference TRBV30 and TRBJ2-7, is SQTIHQWPATLVQPVGSPLSLECTVEGTSNPNLYWYRQAAGRGLQLLFYSVGIGQISSEVPQNLSASRPQDRQFILSSKKLLLSDSGFYLCAWNLWGRSSYEQYFGPGTRLTVT.

At least ten counts were recorded for this clonotype. The rearrangement uses TRBV4-2 and TRBJ2-3, with 9 bases aligning to TRBD2. The CDR3 length is 17 residues. Looked up from germline, CDR1 is LGHNA and CDR2 is YNFKEQ. V shed 2 bases and J 0 bases; nucleotides not matched to a gene: 6. CDR3 coding DNA: TGTGCCAGCAGCCAACTCCCTAGCGGGGATAGCACAGATACGCAGTATTTT. Its protein is CASSQLPSGDSTDTQYF.

Ten or more counts support this clonotype. J is TRBJ2-7 and V is TRBV9; 9 bases fit TRBD1. The CDR3 is made up of 14 amino acids. Per the germline V gene, CDR1 is SGDLS and CDR2 is YYNGEE. V shed 2 bases and J 5 bases; nucleotides not matched to a gene: 5. As DNA, the CDR3 is TGTGCCAGCAGCGTTGGGGGACAGGGAGACGAGCAGTACTTC. It encodes CASSVGGQGDEQYF.

This clonotype was counted only a few times. The chain joins TRBV9 to TRBJ2-2, with 10 nucleotides matching TRBD2. Looked up from germline, CDR1 is SGDLS and CDR2 is YYNGEE. The junction had 3 bases not matched to a gene; V was cut back by 1 base and J by 0 bases. The CDR3 spans 17 residues. The CDR3 nucleotides read TGTGCCAGCAGCGTACCGCTAGCGGGGGCGAACACCGGGGAGCTGTTTTTT. Protein sequence: CASSVPLAGANTGELFF.

This clonotype came up many times. The chain has TRBV11-2 and TRBJ1-1, with no clear D. Trimming cost V 3 bases and J 1 base, with 9 bases left between them. The CDR3 runs 14 residues. CDR1 is SGHAT, CDR2 FQNNGV, per germline. CDR3 loop: CASSFQAKNTEAFF. The CDR3 DNA reads TGTGCCAGCAGCTTCCAGGCAAAGAACACTGAAGCTTTCTTT.

The V gene is TRBV19, the J gene TRBJ2-1; D remains ambiguous. CDR1 and CDR2 (germline): LNHDA, SQIVND (reference sequence). V gave up 3 bases and J gave up 5 bases, with 14 bases separating them. CDR3 size: 15 residues. The CDR3 region has the DNA TGTGCCAGTAGTATGTATAGACTTCCTCACAATGAGCAGTTCTTC. It is translated as CASSMYRLPHNEQFF.

There are many counts of this clonotype. This chain connects TRBV7-2 to TRBJ2-7, with 8 nucleotides matching TRBD1. From germline, CDR1 is SGHTA and CDR2 FQGNSA. With 5 bases clipped from V and 2 bases from J, the junction kept 8 bases outside the gene matches. The CDR3 is 15 amino acids. The CDR3: CASSLRDRGPYEQYF. The CDR3 coding sequence is TGTGCCAGCAGCCTTCGCGACAGGGGACCCTACGAGCAGTACTTC.

In its sample, this clonotype was seen many times. The V gene is TRBV19, the J gene TRBJ2-2, with a tentative D call TRBD2 (6 bases). The CDR3 sequence is 16 residues long. V was clipped by 0 bases and J by 5 bases, with 13 bases between them. Per germline, CDR1 LNHDA and CDR2 SQIVND (reference sequence). CDR3 nucleotide sequence: TGTGCCAGTAGTATAGAGGCAGGGAGGAGGACCGGGGAGCTGTTTTTT. Amino acid sequence: CASSIEAGRRTGELFF.

This clonotype has at least ten counts. J is TRBJ2-6 and V is TRBV20-1; the match to TRBD1 covers 7 bases. After removal of 3 bases from V and 0 bases from J, the junction contained 8 bases not matched to a gene. The CDR3 sequence is 17 residues long. Germline V CDR1 and CDR2: DFQATT, SNEGSKA (reference sequence). As DNA, the CDR3 is TGCAGTGCTAGCCCTGGGGACAGTTTCTCTGGGGCCAACGTCCTGACTTTC. It encodes CSASPGDSFSGANVLTF.

The V gene is TRBV18, the J gene TRBJ1-2, with D perhaps matching TRBD1 (5 bases). The germline V gene encodes CDR1 KGHSH and CDR2 LQKENI. Deletions cut 3 bases from V and 1 base from J, with 9 bases between. CDR3 length equals 14 residues. The CDR3: CASSPGTDNYGYTF. CDR3 bases: TGTGCCAGCTCACCCGGGACGGATAACTATGGCTACACCTTC.

Remarks on this clonotype: One junction end disagrees with the germline gene, perhaps due to a read error. The chain joins TRBV12-3 or TRBV12-4 to TRBJ2-7, with TRBD2 matching 15 bases. This CDR3 comprises 19 residues. For the CDR3, the DNA is TGTACCAGCAGTTTAGCCGGGACTAGCGGGAGGAGGTTAATCTACGAGCAGTACTTC. Translation gives CTSSLAGTSGRRLIYEQYF.